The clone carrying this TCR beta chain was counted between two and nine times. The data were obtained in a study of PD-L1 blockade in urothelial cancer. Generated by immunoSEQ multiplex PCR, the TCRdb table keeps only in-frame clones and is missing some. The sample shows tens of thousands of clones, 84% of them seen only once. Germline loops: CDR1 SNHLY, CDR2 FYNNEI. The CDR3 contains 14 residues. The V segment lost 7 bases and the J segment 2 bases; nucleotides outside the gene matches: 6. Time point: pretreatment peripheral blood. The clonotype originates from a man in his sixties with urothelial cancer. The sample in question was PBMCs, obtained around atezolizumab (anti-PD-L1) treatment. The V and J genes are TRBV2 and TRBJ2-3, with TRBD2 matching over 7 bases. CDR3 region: CASTPGLLTDTQYF. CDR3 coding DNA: TGTGCCAGCACCCCGGGACTACTCACAGATACGCAGTATTTT.